The source of this TCR beta chain is a study of molecular identifiers for immune sequencing clone quantification. Findings of the study overall: Reports indicate spiked Jurkat TCR RNA from one cell could be found among 950,000 to 1,000,000 naive cells.

The CDR3 sequence is 12 residues long. Trimming took off 8 bases at V and 1 base at J, with 12 bases between the two ends. Germline V gene sequence: CDR1 SQVTM, CDR2 ANQGSEA. A word on this clonotype: Antigen specificity is unknown. A read error may be the cause here, since a much bigger clone is one base away. Given the absence of the conserved phenylalanine or tryptophan at the CDR3 end, a read error is likely.

TCRdb processed the PCR reads anew with MiXCR; each CDR3 protein has one entry. Of 490,000 or so distinct CDR3 sequences detected, around 23% appear once; the ten largest clones hold roughly 0.79%. The sample consisted of naive CD8+ T cells from blood, with Jurkat cell RNA spiked in. Subset reported: FACS-sorted CD8+CD4-CCR7+CD45RA+ naive T cells. The V and J genes are TRBV29-1 and TRBJ2-7; perhaps TRBD1 as D (6 bases). This receptor was obtained from a human donor in good health. Some libraries in this study had Jurkat cell RNA spiked in. CDR3 nucleotides: TGCAGCACAAGAGGACAGTCCTACGAGCAGTACTAC. Its protein is CSTRGQSYEQYY.